This T cell receptor beta chain was sequenced for a study of blood T cell repertoires in COVID-19. About the study: Specimens from acute and convalescent COVID-19 originated in the United States, Italy and Spain.

This clone showed up just once. Here immunoSEQ multiplex PCR was the method, and the copy in TCRdb shows in-frame clones only, minus some. The sample has tens of thousands of clones, approximately 88% seen once. This CDR3 comprises 12 residues. CDR1 and CDR2 (germline): SGHTA, FQGNSA. J gave up 8 bases and V 5 bases, and 4 bases lay outside the gene matches. The V gene is TRBV7-2, the J gene TRBJ2-3, with 7 bases identical to TRBD1. Sequences were obtained from peripheral blood. The clonotype comes from a human donor in a cohort sampled during active COVID-19. CDR3 coding DNA: TGTGCCAGCAGCGCCGAGGGGGCTACGCAGTATTTT. It encodes CASSAEGATQYF. Complete variable domain (other parts from reference TRBV7-2 and TRBJ2-3): GAGVSQSPSNKVTEKGKDVELRCDPISGHTALYWYRQSLGQGLEFLIYFQGNSAPDKSGLPSDRFSAERTGGSVSTLTIQRTQQEDSAVYLCASSAEGATQYFGPGTRLTVL.